This T cell receptor beta chain was profiled in a study of radiotherapy plus CTLA-4 blockade in lung cancer. Overall study results and limits: Response, reportedly, was best predicted by interferon-beta along with early blood T cell clone dynamics. The study found tumor-derived TCR clones expanded in blood after radiotherapy plus ipilimumab.

The repertoire was sequenced with immunoSEQ multiplex PCR; TCRdb's copy has only in-frame clones and lacks some. The sample has approximately 77,000 clones, roughly four fifths seen once. Each patient with chemo-refractory metastatic non-small-cell lung cancer was treated with focal radiation plus CTLA-4 blockade using ipilimumab. Notes on this clone: Its antigen is still unknown.

Specimen: peripheral blood, collected from a patient treated with radiotherapy plus ipilimumab. This TCR was recovered from a human donor with non-small cell lung cancer who had stable disease on radiotherapy plus ipilimumab.

This CDR3 is CASGRAGEGYTF. In DNA, the CDR3 is TGTGCCAGCGGCCGCGCAGGGGAAGGCTACACCTTC. The chain has TRBV28 and TRBJ1-2; perhaps TRBD1 as D (6 bases). V was cut by 8 bases and J by 8 bases, with 15 bases left in between. The germline V gene encodes CDR1 MDHEN and CDR2 SYDVKM. This CDR3 region has 12 residues.